This is a list of T cell receptor beta chains from one sample in a study of T cell changes during pregnancy in multiple sclerosis. Clones were sequenced by immunoSEQ multiplex PCR, and TCRdb holds only the in-frame ones, with some missing. The repertoire holds approximately 50,000 clones, with approximately 92% as singletons. The specimen was CD4+ T cells from peripheral blood mononuclear cells, collected in the third trimester of pregnancy. The receptors come from a female donor with multiple sclerosis, enrolled in a pregnancy study. CDR3s include the opening cysteine and the closing phenylalanine or tryptophan. The order of the fields is D gene, J gene, clone size, V gene, CDR3 DNA, CDR3 protein. D genes are given only for firm matches. A row's size may be missing; if present it is once, few, many or a size class.

d_call: .; j_call: TRBJ1-5; clone_size: .; v_call: TRBV5-6; cdr3_nt: TGTGCCAGCAGCTTCAGTAGCAATCAGCCCCAGCATTTT; cdr3_aa: CASSFSSNQPQHF
d_call: TRBD2; j_call: TRBJ2-5; clone_size: .; v_call: TRBV5-1; cdr3_nt: TGCGCCAGCAGCCCCACTACCGTTGGACTAGCGGGGAGGACCCAGTACTTC; cdr3_aa: CASSPTTVGLAGRTQYF
d_call: TRBD1; j_call: TRBJ2-1; clone_size: once; v_call: TRBV7-8; cdr3_nt: TGTGCCAGCAGCTCGTTACAGGGGAATGAGCAGTTCTTC; cdr3_aa: CASSSLQGNEQFF
d_call: .; j_call: TRBJ2-7; clone_size: .; v_call: TRBV7-2; cdr3_nt: TGTGCCAGCAGCCTCGGGGTCTACGAGCAGTACTTC; cdr3_aa: CASSLGVYEQYF
d_call: .; j_call: TRBJ1-2; clone_size: .; v_call: TRBV19; cdr3_nt: TGTGCCAGTAGTATCGCGACAGGTTCCTATGGCTACACCTTC; cdr3_aa: CASSIATGSYGYTF
d_call: .; j_call: TRBJ2-2; clone_size: .; v_call: TRBV5-6; cdr3_nt: TGTGCCAGCAGCCGAGGCAGGGGAGCCGGGGAGCTGTTTTTT; cdr3_aa: CASSRGRGAGELFF
d_call: .; j_call: TRBJ2-3; clone_size: .; v_call: TRBV30; cdr3_nt: TGTGCCTGGAGACGCGGAGGGTCTCATACGCAGTATTTT; cdr3_aa: CAWRRGGSHTQYF
d_call: .; j_call: TRBJ1-4; clone_size: .; v_call: TRBV7-2; cdr3_nt: TGTGCCAGCAGCTTGGCAGGGTCTAATGAAAAACTGTTTTTT; cdr3_aa: CASSLAGSNEKLFF
d_call: TRBD2; j_call: TRBJ2-7; clone_size: .; v_call: TRBV28; cdr3_nt: TGTGCCAGCAAGAGATCGGGACTAGCAGGCTACGAGCAGTACTTC; cdr3_aa: CASKRSGLAGYEQYF
d_call: .; j_call: TRBJ2-5; clone_size: .; v_call: TRBV19; cdr3_nt: TGTGCCAGTAGTATTCAGGGTACCAAAGAGACCCAGTACTTC; cdr3_aa: CASSIQGTKETQYF
d_call: .; j_call: TRBJ1-5; clone_size: .; v_call: TRBV29-1; cdr3_nt: TGCAGCGTTGCCGGGCAGCCCCAGCATTTT; cdr3_aa: CSVAGQPQHF
d_call: .; j_call: TRBJ2-5; clone_size: .; v_call: TRBV5-1; cdr3_nt: TGCGCCAGCAGCTTGGGGGGAGCCATCCAAGAGACCCAGTACTTC; cdr3_aa: CASSLGGAIQETQYF
d_call: TRBD2; j_call: TRBJ2-2; clone_size: .; v_call: TRBV5-1; cdr3_nt: TGCGCCAGCAGCTACGGACTAGCGGGAGGCGGGGAGCTGTTTTTT; cdr3_aa: CASSYGLAGGGELFF
d_call: .; j_call: TRBJ1-5; clone_size: .; v_call: TRBV6-5; cdr3_nt: TGTGCCAGCAGCCCCGCAGGGGGCAATCAGCCCCAGCATTTT; cdr3_aa: CASSPAGGNQPQHF
d_call: TRBD2; j_call: TRBJ2-5; clone_size: .; v_call: TRBV28; cdr3_nt: TGTGCCAGCAGCCCGTACACCGGGACTAGCGGGAGTTGGGTGGAGACCCAGTACTTC; cdr3_aa: CASSPYTGTSGSWVETQYF
d_call: .; j_call: TRBJ2-7; clone_size: .; v_call: TRBV30; cdr3_nt: TGTGCCTGGAGTCGGGGAAGTCGGGAGCAGTACTTC; cdr3_aa: CAWSRGSREQYF
d_call: .; j_call: TRBJ2-1; clone_size: .; v_call: TRBV6-1; cdr3_nt: TGTGCCAGCACTCGGGCGGGAAGCTACAATGAGCAGTTCTTC; cdr3_aa: CASTRAGSYNEQFF
d_call: .; j_call: TRBJ2-1; clone_size: .; v_call: TRBV28; cdr3_nt: TGTGCCAGCAGTTTTCCTTCTCGAGTGTCCTACAATGAGCAGTTCTTC; cdr3_aa: CASSFPSRVSYNEQFF
d_call: .; j_call: TRBJ2-7; clone_size: .; v_call: TRBV28; cdr3_nt: TGTGCCAGCAAAAGGGGGATCTCCTACGAGCAGTACTTC; cdr3_aa: CASKRGISYEQYF
d_call: TRBD2; j_call: TRBJ2-3; clone_size: .; v_call: TRBV29-1; cdr3_nt: TGCAGCGTTGCTTCGAGCGGGAGGGGCCCAGATACGCAGTATTTT; cdr3_aa: CSVASSGRGPDTQYF
d_call: .; j_call: TRBJ2-1; clone_size: few; v_call: TRBV7-6; cdr3_nt: TGTGCCAGCAGCACTAATACAGGACCCTACAATGAGCAGTTCTTC; cdr3_aa: CASSTNTGPYNEQFF
d_call: .; j_call: TRBJ1-5; clone_size: .; v_call: TRBV6-6; cdr3_nt: TGTGCCAGCAGTTACTCGAGTCAGCCCCAGCATTTT; cdr3_aa: CASSYSSQPQHF
d_call: TRBD1; j_call: TRBJ1-5; clone_size: .; v_call: TRBV18; cdr3_nt: TGTGCCAGCTCACCAAGGGACAGGGTGGAAGGTCAGCCCCAGCATTTT; cdr3_aa: CASSPRDRVEGQPQHF
d_call: .; j_call: TRBJ1-5; clone_size: .; v_call: TRBV27; cdr3_nt: TGTGCCACGAGGGGGGGTAATCAGCCCCAGCATTTT; cdr3_aa: CATRGGNQPQHF
d_call: TRBD2; j_call: TRBJ2-1; clone_size: .; v_call: TRBV28; cdr3_nt: TGTGCCAGCAGTTTACCGGGACTAGGTCCGTATGAGCAGTTCTTC; cdr3_aa: CASSLPGLGPYEQFF
d_call: TRBD2; j_call: TRBJ2-2; clone_size: .; v_call: TRBV10-3; cdr3_nt: TGTGCCATCGGAGGCCCTATTGGGACTAGCGGGAGGGGCGGGGAGCTGTTTTTT; cdr3_aa: CAIGGPIGTSGRGGELFF
d_call: .; j_call: TRBJ2-1; clone_size: .; v_call: TRBV4-2; cdr3_nt: TGTGCCAGCAGCCATCCCGGCCCGGGAGCAGGCAATGAGCAGTTCTTC; cdr3_aa: CASSHPGPGAGNEQFF
d_call: .; j_call: TRBJ2-7; clone_size: .; v_call: TRBV2; cdr3_nt: TGTGCCAGCAGGGAGCGTGGGGAGCAGTACTTC; cdr3_aa: CASRERGEQYF
d_call: TRBD1; j_call: TRBJ2-5; clone_size: .; v_call: TRBV7-7; cdr3_nt: TGTGCTAGCAGCTTGAGACAGGGGGTACAAGAGACCCAGTACTTC; cdr3_aa: CASSLRQGVQETQYF